The 22 T cell receptor beta chains listed next were all sequenced from one sample in a study of control samples from healthy donors and cancer patients. Sequencing was performed with immunoSEQ multiplex PCR; in TCRdb, only in-frame clones are kept and a portion is missing. This sample carries about 130,000 clones, more than 80% of them seen once, and the ten largest clones take around 2.5%. Sequencing input: blood. These receptor sequences come from a man aged 40-49 years in good health.

This clone is a singleton in its sample. The rearrangement uses TRBV12-3 or TRBV12-4 and TRBJ1-4; D is ambiguous. The CDR3 consists of 11 residues. V was clipped by 2 bases and J by 5 bases, with 0 bases between them. The CDR3 DNA follows: TGTGCCAGCAGTTTAAATGAAAAACTGTTTTTT. It codes for CASSLNEKLFF.

The chain employs TRBV10-1 and TRBJ2-1, with TRBD2 matching 7 bases. The length of the CDR3 is 20 residues. Trimming took 0 bases from V and 1 from J; bases not matched to a gene: 15. From germline, CDR1 is WNHNN and CDR2 SYGVQD (reference sequence). The CDR3 sequence is CASSESLEGLRGSSYNEQFF. CDR3 sequence (DNA): TGCGCCAGCAGTGAGTCGCTGGAGGGCTTGCGGGGGTCTTCCTACAATGAGCAGTTCTTC.

The chain uses TRBV18 and TRBJ2-2, with TRBD1 matching 7 bases. The CDR3 runs 15 residues. The trim removed 4 bases at V and 4 bases at J, leaving 6 bases unmatched. Germline-derived CDR1 and CDR2 are KGHSH and LQKENI. For the CDR3, the DNA is TGTGCCAGCTCACACATGACAGGGATCACCGGGGAGCTGTTTTTT. Translated: CASSHMTGITGELFF.

The chain combines TRBV27 with TRBJ1-6; 8 bases match TRBD1. The V gene end was trimmed by 1 base and the J gene end by 3 bases; junction bases not matched to a gene: 2. This CDR3 region has 16 residues. Germline assignment: CDR1 MNHEY and CDR2 SMNVEV (reference sequence). CDR3 amino acids: CASSLYGTGYNSPLHF. CDR3 sequence (DNA): TGTGCCAGCAGTTTATATGGGACAGGCTATAATTCACCCCTCCACTTT.

The rearrangement joins TRBV6-1 to TRBJ1-1, with D perhaps matching TRBD1 (6 bases). This CDR3 is 14 amino acids long. CDR1 and CDR2 (germline): MNHNS, SASEGT. V was trimmed by 2 bases and J by 13 bases, leaving 20 bases between them. As DNA, the CDR3 is TGTGCCAGCAGTGAATTAAGTTACCGGGACAAGGGTTTCTTT. Encoded protein: CASSELSYRDKGFF.

The chain combines TRBV30 with TRBJ2-2; perhaps D is TRBD1 or TRBD2 (5 bases each). V was shortened by 0 bases and J by 4 bases, with 9 bases between the two germline ends. Germline assignment: CDR1 GTSNPN and CDR2 SVGIG (reference sequence). CDR3 length equals 14 residues. CDR3 sequence reads: CAWSVAGGTGELFF. CDR3 nucleotide sequence: TGTGCCTGGAGTGTGGCTGGGGGCACCGGGGAGCTGTTTTTT.

The chain is built from TRBV6-2 or TRBV6-3 and TRBJ1-2, with 8 bases lining up with TRBD1. V dropped 0 bases and J dropped 3; count of bases not matched to a gene: 9. CDR1 and CDR2 (germline): MNHEY, SVGEGT. The length of the CDR3 is 17 residues. The CDR3 DNA sequence: TGTGCCAGCAGTTACTCGCCCGCGCCGGACAGGGACTATGGCTACACCTTC. Amino acids: CASSYSPAPDRDYGYTF.

This clone was found once. At one boundary the junction diverges from the germline segment, which might be a read error. This sequence joins TRBV19 and TRBJ2-7; the D gene is possibly TRBD1 (5 bases). The CDR3 has 14 residues. Looked up from germline, CDR1 is LNHDA and CDR2 is SQIVND (reference sequence). The chain's CDR3 is CARSRAGLSYEQYF. The CDR3 DNA sequence: TGTGCCCGTAGTAGAGCAGGGCTCTCCTACGAGCAGTACTTC.

This rearrangement joins TRBV6-5 to TRBJ1-6; perhaps TRBD1 as D (6 bases). This CDR3 is 15 amino acids long. The V gene lost 6 bases and the J gene lost 3 bases, with 12 bases spanning the gap. Germline V lookup: CDR1 MNHEY, CDR2 SVGAGI. The CDR3 protein is CASSRDKSYNSPLHF. DNA for the CDR3: TGTGCCAGCAGCCGGGACAAAAGCTATAATTCACCCCTCCACTTT.

The V gene is TRBV7-9, the J gene TRBJ1-5, with no clear D. Germline values: CDR1 SEHNR, CDR2 FQNEAQ (reference sequence). This CDR3 spans 12 amino acids. With 5 bases removed from V and 4 bases from J, the gap between germline ends came to 6 bases. CDR3: CASSEVNQPQHF. CDR3 bases: TGTGCCAGCAGCGAGGTTAATCAGCCCCAGCATTTT.

V gene TRBV6-5 combines with J gene TRBJ2-5; 10 bases line up with TRBD1. V trimming: 0 bases; J trimming: 3 bases; junction bases outside the gene matches: 1. Germline V gene sequence: CDR1 MNHEY, CDR2 SVGAGI. The CDR3 runs 15 residues. Written as DNA, the CDR3 is TGTGCCAGCAGTTACTCGGGGACAGGGGAAGAGACCCAGTACTTC. Amino acid sequence: CASSYSGTGEETQYF.

The rearrangement uses TRBV12-3 or TRBV12-4 and TRBJ2-1; TRBD1 is a possible D gene (5 bases). Trimming removed 2 bases at V and 9 bases at J, with 11 bases between. The CDR3 is 13 amino acids. In DNA form, the CDR3 reads TGTGCCAGCAGTTTAAGGGGAATGGGTGAGCAGTTCTTC. Encoded protein: CASSLRGMGEQFF.

The V call is TRBV15, the J call TRBJ2-7; 7 bases match TRBD1. The CDR3 is 14 amino acids. J was trimmed by 3 bases and V by 0 bases; bases with no gene match: 2. Per the germline V gene, CDR1 is LNHNV and CDR2 is YYDKDF (reference sequence). Here the CDR3 reads CATSREGQNYEQYF. The DNA of the CDR3 is TGTGCCACCAGCAGAGAGGGACAGAACTACGAGCAGTACTTC.

This clone was detected a few times. This chain uses TRBV28 with TRBJ1-4; D remains unclear. The CDR3 runs 13 residues. V lost 1 base and J 8 bases, leaving 8 bases between the germline ends. Germline V gene data show CDR1 as MDHEN and CDR2 as SYDVKM. The CDR3 bases are TGTGCCAGCAGTTTATACAGTCGGGAAAAACTGTTTTTT. Amino acid sequence: CASSLYSREKLFF.

CDR3 amino acids: CASSPARQETQYF. For the CDR3, the DNA is TGTGCCAGCAGCCCCGCGAGGCAAGAGACCCAGTACTTC. The rearrangement links TRBV12-3 or TRBV12-4 to TRBJ2-5; D gene uncertain. The CDR3 has 13 amino acids. Trimming removed 6 bases at V and 2 bases at J, with 10 bases between.

The genes are TRBV10-1 and TRBJ2-1; 7 positions match TRBD2. The CDR3 consists of 14 residues. Per the germline V gene, CDR1 is WNHNN and CDR2 is SYGVQD (reference sequence). V shed 6 bases and J 6 bases; nucleotides not matched to a gene: 8. The CDR3, as DNA: TGCGCCAGCAGCCCGGGACTAACGCGCAATGAGCAGTTCTTC. Protein sequence: CASSPGLTRNEQFF.

This sequence joins TRBV28 and TRBJ2-1, with D possibly matching TRBD2 (7 bases). Germline V CDR1 and CDR2: MDHEN, SYDVKM. The V gene lost 6 bases and the J gene lost 5 bases, with 14 bases spanning the gap. The CDR3 runs to 14 residues. In nucleotides, the CDR3 is TGTGCCAGCAGCTATGGGGGGGCCCACAATGAGCAGTTCTTC. Residues: CASSYGGAHNEQFF.

The chain uses TRBV7-9 and TRBJ1-4; TRBD1 might be the D (5 bases). The germline gives CDR1 SEHNR, CDR2 FQNEAQ (reference sequence). V shed 5 bases and J shed 0 bases, with 16 bases lying between them. The CDR3 runs to 17 residues. The CDR3 region is CASSPGRAWATNEKLFF. CDR3 bases: TGTGCCAGCAGCCCTGGCAGGGCCTGGGCAACTAATGAAAAACTGTTTTTT.

This clone turned up a few times. The chain recombines TRBV5-1 with TRBJ1-6; D unclear. The CDR3 sequence is 14 residues long. V lost 3 bases and J lost 5, with 9 bases in between. CDR1 SGHRS and CDR2 YFSETQ come from the germline V gene. The CDR3 sequence is CASSSGRNNSPLHF. CDR3 coding DNA: TGCGCCAGCAGCTCGGGCCGGAATAATTCACCCCTCCACTTT.

In this sample, this clone turned up once. The CDR3 DNA follows: TGTGCCTGGAGGAGGGGGGGGCTCGCTGAAGCTTTCTTT. Protein: CAWRRGGLAEAFF. The chain has TRBV30 and TRBJ1-1; perhaps TRBD1 as D (6 bases). The CDR3 runs 13 residues. Trimming shortened V by 3 bases and J by 6 bases, and 14 bases separated the two germline ends. Per germline, CDR1 GTSNPN and CDR2 SVGIG (reference sequence). The full variable domain, with the rest looked up from reference TRBV30 and TRBJ1-1, is SQTIHQWPATLVQPVGSPLSLECTVEGTSNPNLYWYRQAAGRGLQLLFYSVGIGQISSEVPQNLSASRPQDRQFILSSKKLLLSDSGFYLCAWRRGGLAEAFFGQGTRLTVV.

To note about this clone: At the DNA level, this CDR3 is encoded by other sequences in the same sample as well. This rearrangement joins TRBV5-1 to TRBJ2-3; D call uncertain. V was shortened by 0 bases and J by 0 bases, with 5 bases between the two germline ends. CDR1 SGHRS and CDR2 YFSETQ come from the germline V gene. This CDR3 spans 14 amino acids. CDR3 sequence reads: CASSLGQSTDTQYF. DNA of the CDR3: TGCGCCAGCAGCTTGGGCCAAAGCACAGATACGCAGTATTTT.

This clone was seen only a few times. The CDR3 loop is CASSFQGTTYEQYF. CDR3 DNA sequence: TGTGCCAGCAGTTTTCAGGGGACGACCTACGAGCAGTACTTC. The chain recombines TRBV28 with TRBJ2-7; a possible D gene is TRBD1 (6 bases). The CDR3 has 14 amino acids. V shed 3 bases and J shed 2 bases, with 11 bases lying between them. Germline-derived CDR1 and CDR2 are MDHEN and SYDVKM.